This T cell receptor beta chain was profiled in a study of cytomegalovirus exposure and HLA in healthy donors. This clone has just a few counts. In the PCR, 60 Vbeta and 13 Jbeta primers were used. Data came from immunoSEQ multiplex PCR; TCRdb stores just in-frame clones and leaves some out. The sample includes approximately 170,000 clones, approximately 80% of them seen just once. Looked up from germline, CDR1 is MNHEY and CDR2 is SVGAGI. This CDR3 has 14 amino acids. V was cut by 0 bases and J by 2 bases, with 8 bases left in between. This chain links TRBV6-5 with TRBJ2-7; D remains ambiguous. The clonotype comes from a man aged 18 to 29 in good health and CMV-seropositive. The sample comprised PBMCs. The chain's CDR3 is CASSYSAGTYEQYF. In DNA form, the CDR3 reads TGTGCCAGCAGTTACTCGGCAGGAACCTACGAGCAGTACTTC.